This entry concerns a single T cell receptor beta chain. Its antigen is not identified. Here immunoSEQ multiplex PCR was the method, and the copy in TCRdb shows in-frame clones only, minus some. The sample holds about 30,000 clones, around 70% seen once. The data are from a study of PD-1 blockade in classical Hodgkin lymphoma. After autologous stem cell transplantation all patients relapsed, and prior brentuximab vedotin exposure differed between cohorts. Study observations and caveats: Factors driving the repertoire differences, possibly disease activity or prior therapy, remain undefined. Newly diagnosed patients reportedly had lower baseline TCR diversity than healthy donors. Complete responders had baseline diversity similar to newly diagnosed patients. There was a significant rise in CD4+ TCR diversity by C4D1, with no such rise for CD8+.

The sequence came from a human donor with classical Hodgkin lymphoma. The source material was peripheral blood mononuclear cells (PBMCs), sampled before the second cycle of nivolumab.

The CDR3 protein is CASSFGTGEKLFF. The CDR3 DNA reads as TGTGCCAGCAGCTTCGGGACAGGTGAAAAACTGTTTTTT. V gene TRBV7-2 combines with J gene TRBJ1-4, with TRBD1 identical over 8 bases. Trimming took 3 bases from V and 7 from J; bases not matched to a gene: 1. The CDR3 has 13 residues. Germline loops: CDR1 SGHTA, CDR2 FQGNSA.